The clone carrying this T cell receptor beta chain was found a few times. As handled by the study authors: Estimation of nucleated cell counts relied on the amplification of reference gene primers. Some clones are missing from TCRdb's copy, which holds only in-frame ones; the method was immunoSEQ multiplex PCR. Clone size and the V and J calls come from that table; the DNA yielded D and trimming. The profile shows some 80,000 clones, 81% of them singletons. The source of the sample is a study of blood T cell repertoires in COVID-19. Study as a whole: The United States, Italy and Spain provided the acute and convalescent COVID-19 samples.

Sequencing input: peripheral blood. The sequence came from an elderly man with acute or convalescent COVID-19.

CDR3 region: CASSAVTSMYNEQFF. The DNA of the CDR3 is TGTGCCAGCAGCGCCGTTACTAGCATGTACAATGAGCAGTTCTTC. The chain has TRBV2 and TRBJ2-1, with D possibly TRBD2 on 6 matching bases. The CDR3 runs to 15 residues. Trimming left V 6 bases short and J 4 bases short, with 16 bases between. Germline V lookup: CDR1 SNHLY, CDR2 FYNNEI.